This TCR beta chain was recorded in a study of CD8 T cells in Susac syndrome. Trimming stripped 2 bases from V and 5 bases from J, with 18 bases between. The germline V gene has CDR1 DFQATT and CDR2 SNEGSKA (reference sequence). The CDR3 sequence is 15 residues long. The authors reverse transcribed about 0.5 to 1 ug RNA with random hexamers. One entry per CDR3 protein, called by TCRdb with MiXCR from the immunoSEQ multiplex PCR reads. The sample carries about 300,000 distinct CDR3 sequences, around 89% recorded once. The sequencing sample was made of CD8+ T cells from PBMCs. The clonotype was recovered from a human donor with multiple sclerosis. The V and J genes are TRBV20-1 and TRBJ1-1, with D possibly TRBD1 on 5 matching bases. CDR3 DNA: TGCAGTGCTAGATCGGGGGAGACAGTTAGGACTGAAGCTTTCTTT. It specifies CSARSGETVRTEAFF.